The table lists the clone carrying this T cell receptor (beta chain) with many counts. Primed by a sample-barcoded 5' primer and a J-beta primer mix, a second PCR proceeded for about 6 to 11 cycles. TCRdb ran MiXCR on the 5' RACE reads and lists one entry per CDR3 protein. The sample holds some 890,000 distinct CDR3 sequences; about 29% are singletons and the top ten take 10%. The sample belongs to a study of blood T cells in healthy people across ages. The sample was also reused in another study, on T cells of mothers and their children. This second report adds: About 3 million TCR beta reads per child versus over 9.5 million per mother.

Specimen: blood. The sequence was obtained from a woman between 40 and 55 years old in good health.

CDR3 sequence: CASTDSYEQYF. The CDR3 bases are TGTGCCAGCACAGACAGCTACGAGCAGTACTTC. V usage is TRBV2 and J usage is TRBJ2-7, with a possible D match to TRBD1 (5 bases). This CDR3 is 11 amino acids long. Trimming removed 7 bases from V and 3 bases from J, with 7 bases in between. Germline values: CDR1 SNHLY, CDR2 FYNNEI.